This T cell receptor beta chain was recovered during a study of T-cell memory formation after mild COVID-19 (dated by TCRdb to 2020 to 2022). The study in broad terms: TCR sequence clusters from the two donors were found to be largely donor specific. T-cell clones expanding and contracting after mild COVID-19 in a couple of donors were tracked by longitudinal TCRalpha and TCRbeta repertoire sequencing. Two young, previously healthy adult volunteers, one female and one male, were included in the cohort.

The instrument given in TCRdb is Illumina NovaSeq 6000. TCRalpha and TCRbeta cDNA libraries were built by 5'RACE with constant-segment primers, adding sample barcodes and unique molecular identifiers. RNA was extracted from every sample with Trizol reagent. Amplification of the libraries took two PCR steps, and the second step added a second sample barcode plus Illumina TruSeq adapters. Libraries were sequenced on an Illumina NovaSeq with 2 x 150 bp paired-end reads. In the source study's methods: Reads were demultiplexed and collapsed into UMI-guided consensus sequences with migec v1.2.7. With mixcr v2.1.11, UMI consensuses were aligned to TRA and TRB V and J templates and assembled into clonotypes. A clonotype was counted as expanded or contracted only if both edgeR and NoisET called the change significant, with noise models trained on biological replicates. For edgeR calls, the cutoffs were a false discovery rate-adjusted p below 0.01 and a log2 fold-change threshold of 1. As an exploratory analysis of dynamics, PCA with hierarchical clustering was applied to max-normalized trajectories of the 1000 most abundant clonotypes. Each responding clone was given a CD4 or CD8 phenotype based on the CD4+ and CD8+ repertoires, which had been sequenced separately. In TCRdb, the public reads were trimmed at Q25 with fastp and aligned with MiXCR, with productive beta chains retained. Rows matching on CDR3 protein sequence are summarized as one entry with the most common DNA and genes. The V and J calls and clone size come from TCRdb's table, not from the authors' own analysis. Present in this sample are 470,000 or so distinct CDR3 sequences, 20% of which were seen just once. The ten largest clones capture roughly 8.4% of the sample.

Ficoll-Paque density gradient centrifugation was used to isolate PBMCs. As for this clonotype: Its antigen specificity is not known. No base qualities exist here, and no much larger clone lies one base off it.

V is pared back by 7 bases and J by 3 bases, with 21 bases lying between the germline termini. The germline V gene encodes CDR1 MNHEY and CDR2 SVGEGT. Including the terminal cysteine and phenylalanine, the CDR3 comprises 16 residues. Solely the CDR3 DNA is kept, with 48 bases framed from the first base. Overall results and qualifications from the work: SARS-CoV-2 specificity was not confirmed for the second-wave clones peaking on day 37. Only two mild cases were covered in the study, and larger cohorts including severe cases with pre-infection samples were considered necessary. Some responding clones were detected in pre-infection memory, which suggested that pre-existing cross-reactive memory T cells had joined the SARS-CoV-2 response. Contracting CD4+ clones were found mainly in CM and EM memory subsets, while CD8+ clones were enriched in EMRA. Clones that contracted from day 15 to 85 showed balanced CD4/CD8 phenotypes, whereas a second wave of clones that expanded from day 15 to 37 leaned towards CD4+.

In this chain, TRBV6-2 or TRBV6-3 is recombined with TRBJ1-1; the D region possibly corresponds to TRBD1 (5 bases align). Material for sequencing was PBMCs or a T cell subset sorted from them (not recorded which). The sequence came from an adult woman who had mild COVID-19 (a few samples of this study predate the infection). The sample titles of this study are shuffled in the database, so cell type and time point are left out; the donor was told from shared clones. CDR3 reads: CASIVSEVAGHTEAFF. The DNA reads as follows: TGTGCCAGCATAGTATCTGAGGTGGCAGGGCACACTGAAGCTTTCTTT.